What follows are 9 T cell receptor beta chains derived from one specimen sequenced in a study of CD8 T cells in Susac syndrome. The authors reverse transcribed roughly 0.5 to 1 ug RNA with random hexamers. Using its own MiXCR run on the immunoSEQ multiplex PCR reads, TCRdb lists one record per CDR3 protein. In the table there are tens of thousands of distinct CDR3 sequences, approximately 93% of which are singletons. The source material was CD8+ T cells from PBMCs. These receptors came from a human donor with Susac syndrome.

The chain employs TRBV20-1 and TRBJ2-3; D not resolved. The V and J ends lost 6 bases and 8 bases respectively, with 3 bases between them. The germline V gene encodes CDR1 DFQATT and CDR2 SNEGSKA (reference sequence). The CDR3 covers 8 residues. The CDR3 DNA follows: TGCAGTGCGGGTACGCAGTATTTT. Its protein product is CSAGTQYF.

This chain connects TRBV7-9 to TRBJ2-3, with D possibly called TRBD1 or TRBD2 (6 bases each). Per the germline V gene, CDR1 is SEHNR and CDR2 is FQNEAQ (reference sequence). The CDR3 sequence is 15 residues long. Trimming took off 3 bases at V and 3 bases at J, with 13 bases between the two ends. CDR3 DNA sequence: TGTGCCAGCAGCTTTCCCGGGGGCCCTACAGATACGCAGTATTTT. Translating gives CASSFPGGPTDTQYF.

This clonotype was counted a single time. The V and J genes are TRBV7-2 and TRBJ2-7, with 13 bases that match TRBD2. J gave up 4 bases and V 2 bases, and 2 bases lay outside the gene matches. The CDR3 consists of 15 residues. Per germline, CDR1 SGHTA and CDR2 FQGNSA. This CDR3 is CASSLLGLAGYEQYF. CDR3 bases: TGTGCCAGCAGCTTACTGGGACTAGCGGGGTACGAGCAGTACTTC.

V is TRBV6-1 and J is TRBJ2-4, with D perhaps TRBD1 (6 bases). Germline V gives CDR1 MNHNS, CDR2 SASEGT. Trimming shortened V by 0 bases and J by 0 bases, and 15 bases separated the two germline ends. CDR3 size: 18 residues. CDR3 sequence (DNA): TGTGCCAGCAGTGAAGCACCAGACAGGATGGTAGCCAAAAACATTCAGTACTTC. Amino acids: CASSEAPDRMVAKNIQYF.

The genes are TRBV28 and TRBJ1-1, with no clear D. The CDR3 runs 14 residues. V gave up 5 bases and J gave up 7 bases, with 17 bases separating them. The V gene's germline CDR1 is MDHEN and CDR2 SYDVKM. The CDR3 spells CASSLGGPNVEAFF. The CDR3 DNA sequence: TGTGCCAGCAGTCTAGGAGGACCCAACGTTGAAGCTTTCTTT.

This clonotype was observed once. The chain couples TRBV25-1 to TRBJ1-6; the D gene is possibly TRBD1 (5 bases). V was shortened by 0 bases and J by 8 bases, with 8 bases between the two germline ends. CDR1 and CDR2 (germline): MGHDK, SYGVNS. This CDR3 has 14 amino acids. The chain's CDR3 is CASSEYRDHSPLHF. CDR3 coding DNA: TGTGCCAGCAGTGAATACAGGGATCATTCACCCCTCCACTTT.

CDR3 DNA: TGTGCCAGCAGATCGGGACAGGTTGGGGAGCAGTACTTC. Protein sequence: CASRSGQVGEQYF. The chain has TRBV27 and TRBJ2-7; 8 nucleotides match TRBD1. Germline-derived CDR1 and CDR2 are MNHEY and SMNVEV (reference sequence). V lost 6 bases and J lost 7; bases outside the gene matches: 8. The CDR3 extends over 13 amino acids.

This clonotype was observed a single time. The chain combines TRBV9 with TRBJ2-7; the D gene could be TRBD1 or TRBD2 (5 bases each). This CDR3 has 16 residues. V lost 0 bases, J lost 2 bases, and 15 bases lay in between. Germline CDR1 reads SGDLS; CDR2 reads YYNGEE. The CDR3 spells CASSVGLGTGTYEQYF. The DNA for the CDR3 is TGTGCCAGCAGCGTAGGGCTCGGGACCGGCACCTACGAGCAGTACTTC. Together with reference TRBV9 and TRBJ2-7, the CDR3 gives the full variable domain: DSGVTQTPKHLITATGQRVTLRCSPRSGDLSVYWYQQSLDQGLQFLIQYYNGEERAKGNILERFSAQQFPDLHSELNLSSLELGDSALYFCASSVGLGTGTYEQYFGPGTRLTVT.

The chain joins TRBV20-1 to TRBJ2-4; the match to TRBD1 covers 7 bases. V lost 0 bases, J lost 0 bases, and 11 bases stayed unmatched. The CDR3 loop spans 18 amino acids. Germline assignment: CDR1 DFQATT and CDR2 SNEGSKA (reference sequence). The CDR3 DNA reads as TGCAGTGCTAGAGATCGGCAGGGGGTGGATCTAGCCAAAAACATTCAGTACTTC. It specifies CSARDRQGVDLAKNIQYF.